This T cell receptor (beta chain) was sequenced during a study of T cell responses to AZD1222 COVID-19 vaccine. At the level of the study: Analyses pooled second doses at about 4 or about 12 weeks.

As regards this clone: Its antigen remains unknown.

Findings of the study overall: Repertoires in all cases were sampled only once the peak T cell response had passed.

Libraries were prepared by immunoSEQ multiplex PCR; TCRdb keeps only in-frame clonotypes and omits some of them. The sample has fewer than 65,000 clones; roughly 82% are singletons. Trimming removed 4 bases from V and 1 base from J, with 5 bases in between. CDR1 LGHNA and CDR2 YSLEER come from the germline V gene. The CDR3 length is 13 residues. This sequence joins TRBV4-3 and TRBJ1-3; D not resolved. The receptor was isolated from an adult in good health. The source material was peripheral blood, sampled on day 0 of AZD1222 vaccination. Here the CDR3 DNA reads TGCGCCAGCAGCCGTACGTCTGGAAACACCATATATTTT. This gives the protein CASSRTSGNTIYF.